This T cell receptor beta chain was obtained from a study of technical replicates of blood from several donors. Method: immunoSEQ multiplex PCR; TCRdb's copy keeps in-frame clones and lacks some. The data contain some 62,000 clones, around 84% of them singletons. V was clipped by 7 bases and J by 0 bases; unmatched bases: 6. Germline assignment: CDR1 GTSNPN and CDR2 SVGIG (reference sequence). This CDR3 has 15 amino acids. Input material: PBMCs. The rearrangement uses TRBV30 and TRBJ2-2; TRBD2 matches at 9 bases. The clonotype comes from a human donor in good health. Some clones in this sample may be carry-over from other donors' samples. In nucleotides, the CDR3 is TGTGCCTTTCTAGCGGGACGCGCGAACACCGGGGAGCTGTTTTTT. Protein product: CAFLAGRANTGELFF.